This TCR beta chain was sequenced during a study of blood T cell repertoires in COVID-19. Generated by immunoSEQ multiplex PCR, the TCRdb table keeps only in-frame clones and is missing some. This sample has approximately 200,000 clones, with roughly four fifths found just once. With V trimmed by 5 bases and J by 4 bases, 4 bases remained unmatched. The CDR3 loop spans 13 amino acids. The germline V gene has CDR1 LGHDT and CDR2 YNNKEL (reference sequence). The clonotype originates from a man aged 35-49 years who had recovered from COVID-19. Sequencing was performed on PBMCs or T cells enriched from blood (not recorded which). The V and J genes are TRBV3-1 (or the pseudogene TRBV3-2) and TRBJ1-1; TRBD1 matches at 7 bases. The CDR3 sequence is CASSIGQATEAFF. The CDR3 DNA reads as TGTGCCAGCAGCATCGGACAGGCCACTGAAGCTTTCTTT.